A selection of T cell receptor beta chains follows, all from one sample in a study of blood T cells in healthy people across ages. Via MiXCR, TCRdb re-called the 5' RACE reads, giving one row per CDR3 protein. The sample carries some 710,000 distinct CDR3 sequences, about 24% recorded once. The material sequenced was blood. All receptors derive from a man between 65 and 85 years old in good health. CDR3s include the opening cysteine and the closing phenylalanine or tryptophan. D genes are given only for firm matches. Only part of the rows carry a size: once, few, many, or a class if the clone is expanded.

TRBV20-1	TRBJ1-2	NA	TRBD1	TGCAGTGCTACTAACCAACGGACAGGGGGTAACTATGGCTACACCTTC	CSATNQRTGGNYGYTF
TRBV9	TRBJ2-3	NA	TRBD2	TGTGCCAGCAGCGTAGGCGGAGCGGGAGCAAACCCTAGCACAGATACGCAGTATTTT	CASSVGGAGANPSTDTQYF
TRBV12-3/TRBV12-4	TRBJ1-3	NA	NA	TGTGCCAGCAGTTTAGCGAACAGGGTGTTAGGAAACACCATATATTTT	CASSLANRVLGNTIYF
TRBV29-1	TRBJ1-1	few	NA	TGCAGCGTTGTTTGGGATACTGAAGCTTTCTTT	CSVVWDTEAFF
TRBV5-1	TRBJ2-3	NA	NA	TGCGCCAGCAGCGGCCGGAACCTTAACACAGATACGCAGTATTTT	CASSGRNLNTDTQYF
TRBV5-1	TRBJ1-1	NA	TRBD1	TGCACCAGCAGCTTGGGGGCAGGGGGCGTCGCTGAAGCTTTCTTT	CTSSLGAGGVAEAFF
TRBV10-3	TRBJ1-2	NA	NA	TGTGCCATCAGTGAGGGAGTTTTCTATGGCTACACCTTC	CAISEGVFYGYTF
TRBV6-6	TRBJ2-7	few	NA	TGTGCCAGCAGCCCCATGGGACACGAGCAGTACTTC	CASSPMGHEQYF
TRBV4-2	TRBJ2-5	few	TRBD2	TGTGCCAGCAGCGCCCGACTAGCGGGAGAGGGAGAGACCCAGTACTTC	CASSARLAGEGETQYF
TRBV11-2	TRBJ2-7	NA	NA	TGTGCCAGCCCCATGAGACAGAGGGCCCCCTACGAGCAGTGCTTC	CASPMRQRAPYEQCF
TRBV3-1	TRBJ1-4	NA	NA	TGTGCCAGCAGCCATGCCACGCAAGCCGGGGAAAAACTGTTTTTT	CASSHATQAGEKLFF
TRBV24-1	TRBJ2-3	few	NA	TGTGCCACCAGTGTGGGGAGCACAGATACGCAGTATTTT	CATSVGSTDTQYF
TRBV19	TRBJ1-5	NA	TRBD1	TGTGCCAGTAGTACAAGGACAGGGGGTTCTCGTCAGCCCCAGCATTTT	CASSTRTGGSRQPQHF